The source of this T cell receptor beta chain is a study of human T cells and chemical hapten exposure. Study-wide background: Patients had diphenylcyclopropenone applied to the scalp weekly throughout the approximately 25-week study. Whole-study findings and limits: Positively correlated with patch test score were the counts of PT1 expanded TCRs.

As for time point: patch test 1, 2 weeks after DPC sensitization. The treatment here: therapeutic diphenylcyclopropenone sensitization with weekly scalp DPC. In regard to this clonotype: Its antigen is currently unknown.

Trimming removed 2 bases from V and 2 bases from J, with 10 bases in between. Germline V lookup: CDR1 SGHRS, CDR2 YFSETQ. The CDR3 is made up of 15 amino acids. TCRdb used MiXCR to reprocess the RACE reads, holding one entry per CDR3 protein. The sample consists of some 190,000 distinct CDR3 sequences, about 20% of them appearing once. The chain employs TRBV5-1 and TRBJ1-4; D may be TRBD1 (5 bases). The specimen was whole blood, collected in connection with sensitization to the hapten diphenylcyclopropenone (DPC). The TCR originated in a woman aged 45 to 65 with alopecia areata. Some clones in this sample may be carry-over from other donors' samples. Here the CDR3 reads CASSFAGRTNEKLFF. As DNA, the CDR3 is TGCGCCAGCAGCTTTGCAGGGAGGACTAATGAAAAACTGTTTTTT.